Presented here are 7 T cell receptor beta chains from one specimen sequenced in a study of CD8+CD57+ T cells in acquired aplastic anemia. CDR3 and TCR beta VDJ profiling relied on a genomic DNA template. TCRdb analysed the reads with MiXCR anew, one entry per CDR3 protein. Here the sample spans hundreds of thousands of distinct CDR3 sequences, 55% to 70% being singletons. Source material: sorted CD4+, CD8+, or CD8+CD57+ T cells (not recorded which) from PBMCs. Receptors were obtained from a human donor in good health, serving as a control.

The chain carries TRBV12-5 and TRBJ2-5; D is unresolved. Trimming removed 6 bases at V and 1 base at J, with 9 bases between. CDR3 length equals 13 residues. Germline CDR1 LGHNT, CDR2 FRNRAP. The CDR3 spells CASGSAGQETQYF. DNA of the CDR3: TGTGCTAGTGGCTCAGCCGGCCAAGAGACCCAGTACTTC.

V usage is TRBV5-4 and J usage is TRBJ1-4; unclear D gene. Germline values: CDR1 SGHNT, CDR2 YYREEE (reference sequence). V lost 1 base, J lost 6 bases, and 16 bases lay in between. The CDR3 loop spans 16 amino acids. The CDR3 here is CASSLYLGGTHEKLFF. The CDR3 nucleotides read TGTGCCAGCAGCTTGTATTTAGGAGGCACCCATGAAAAACTGTTTTTT.

The chain has TRBV9 and TRBJ2-3; weak D call: TRBD2 (7 bases). The CDR3 consists of 15 residues. Looked up from germline, CDR1 is SGDLS and CDR2 is YYNGEE. V lost 3 bases and J 13 bases, leaving 24 bases between the germline ends. CDR3 loop: CASSAEEGGSPTEYF. CDR3 in DNA: TGTGCCAGCAGCGCGGAAGAGGGGGGGTCACCAACGGAGTATTTT.

Remarks on this clonotype: One end of the junction is discordant with germline, which a read error may explain. The chain joins TRBV7-2 to TRBJ1-1, with D possibly TRBD1 on 5 matching bases. In germline, CDR1 is SGHTA, CDR2 FQGNSA. The CDR3 has 14 amino acids. CDR3 sequence: CASSLTADTPEAFF. The CDR3 bases are TGTGCCAGCAGCCTGACAGCAGATACACCCGAAGCCTTCTTT.

This chain uses TRBV24-1 with TRBJ1-5; 7 bases align to TRBD1. The J segment lost 5 bases and the V segment lost 11 bases, leaving 14 bases of the junction unmatched. The CDR3 extends over 15 amino acids. CDR1 and CDR2 from the germline V gene are KGHDR and SFDVKD. The CDR3 bases are TGTGCCAGCAGCTCGAACAGGGGCCCCCATCAGCCCCAGCATTTT. Translating it yields CASSSNRGPHQPQHF.

J is TRBJ1-2 and V is TRBV10-3; 12 nucleotides agree with TRBD1. The CDR3 sequence is 14 residues long. Germline CDR1 ENHRY, CDR2 SYGVKD. V gave up 0 bases and J gave up 12 bases; unmatched junction bases: 5. As DNA, the CDR3 is TGTGCCATCAGTGAGTCGGGACAGGGGGCTGGAAACACCTTC. Protein: CAISESGQGAGNTF.

This clonotype was picked up many times. The rearrangement uses TRBV20-1 and TRBJ1-5, with D perhaps matching TRBD1 (6 bases). V gave up 6 bases and J gave up 3 bases, with 15 bases separating them. CDR1 is DFQATT, CDR2 SNEGSKA, per germline (reference sequence). The CDR3 extends over 14 amino acids. CDR3 residues: CSAIDRIPNQPQHF. CDR3 in DNA: TGCAGTGCCATTGACAGGATTCCCAATCAGCCCCAGCATTTT.